The T cell receptor (beta chain) described here comes from a study of blood T cell repertoires in COVID-19. Measured with immunoSEQ multiplex PCR; TCRdb has only the in-frame clones, and not every one. This table holds hundreds of thousands of clones, 85% to 90% found once. After removal of 4 bases from V and 6 bases from J, the junction contained 7 bases not matched to a gene. The CDR3 is 14 amino acids. The germline V gene encodes CDR1 WSHSY and CDR2 SAAADI. The TCR comes from a woman younger than 45 with COVID-19, enrolled during active disease. The chain carries TRBV10-2 and TRBJ2-7; 9 nucleotides align to TRBD2. Sequencing used peripheral blood. The CDR3 DNA sequence: TGCGCCAGCAGTGGGTCCCTAGCGGGACCCGAGCAGTACTTC. Translating it yields CASSGSLAGPEQYF.